These 29 T cell receptor beta chains share one sample of origin, sequenced in a study of T-cell reconstitution after alpha-beta-depleted transplantation in children. Unique molecular identifiers featured in how the TCRbeta library was prepared. MiXCR, applied by TCRdb to the PCR reads, yields one record per CDR3 protein. This table has around 580,000 distinct CDR3 sequences, 23% appearing once. The starting material was PBMCs, mostly from graft donor cells, obtained 360 days after TCRalphabeta/CD19-depleted stem cell transplant. Receptors originate from a boy younger than two who had a stem cell transplant for acute myeloid leukemia, so the T cells may come from the graft donor.

This chain joins TRBV12-3 or TRBV12-4 and TRBJ1-1; D is uncertain. The germline V and J ends were trimmed by 5 bases and 6 bases, with 13 bases remaining between them. This CDR3 region has 13 residues. CDR3: CASSPRPQAEAFF. The CDR3, as DNA: TGTGCCAGCAGTCCCCGACCCCAGGCTGAAGCTTTCTTT.

This clonotype was observed at least ten times. V is TRBV12-3 or TRBV12-4 and J is TRBJ1-3, with a possible D match to TRBD1 (6 bases). The CDR3 has 17 residues. V was trimmed by 6 bases and J by 4 bases, leaving 22 bases between them. The CDR3 protein is CASRELPHEGGGNTIYF. The CDR3 DNA sequence: TGTGCCAGCAGAGAACTACCCCACGAGGGGGGAGGAAACACCATATATTTT.

This clonotype was counted between two and nine times. The genes are TRBV7-2 and TRBJ2-1; D is undetermined. Germline CDR1 is SGHTA and CDR2 is FQGNSA. Trimming stripped 5 bases from V and 4 bases from J, with 18 bases between. The CDR3 runs to 16 residues. The CDR3 here is CASSAPSGGLYNEQFF. The CDR3 coding sequence is TGTGCCAGCAGCGCCCCCTCTGGCGGCTTATACAATGAGCAGTTCTTC. Full variable domain (missing parts from reference TRBV7-2 and TRBJ2-1): GAGVSQSPSNKVTEKGKDVELRCDPISGHTALYWYRQSLGQGLEFLIYFQGNSAPDKSGLPSDRFSAERTGGSVSTLTIQRTQQEDSAVYLCASSAPSGGLYNEQFFGPGTRLTVL.

The table lists this clonotype with a count of one. The chain carries TRBV6-1 and TRBJ1-2; D uncertain. Germline assignment: CDR1 MNHNS and CDR2 SASEGT. The CDR3 totals 16 residues. Trimming shortened V by 1 base and J by 9 bases, and 21 bases separated the two germline ends. The CDR3 is CASSEDFFGSPNCYTF. CDR3 in DNA: TGTGCCAGCAGTGAAGACTTCTTCGGGTCGCCTAATTGCTACACCTTC.

J is TRBJ2-3 and V is TRBV20-1, with D unclear. V was pared by 5 bases and J by 0 bases, with 9 bases between. CDR3 length: 13 residues. Germline CDR1 DFQATT, CDR2 SNEGSKA (reference sequence). The CDR3 bases are TGCAGTGCTGCGCAGGACAGCACAGATACGCAGTATTTT. Its translation: CSAAQDSTDTQYF.

This clonotype has a handful of counts. The chain employs TRBV12-3 or TRBV12-4 and TRBJ2-1, with a weak D call TRBD2 (5 bases). Trimming left V 7 bases short and J 7 bases short, with 17 bases between. The CDR3 runs 14 residues. In nucleotides, the CDR3 is TGTGCCAGCACCGTAGCGTGGCCTATGAATGAGCAGTTCTTC. As protein: CASTVAWPMNEQFF.

A few counts support this clonotype. The chain is built from TRBV20-1 and TRBJ1-3, with 9 bases lining up with TRBD1. This CDR3 has 14 amino acids. Looked up from germline, CDR1 is DFQATT and CDR2 is SNEGSKA (reference sequence). Unmatched junction bases numbered 6, after V lost 5 bases and J lost 4 bases. The CDR3 sequence: CSAGDRGKGNTIYF. In DNA form, the CDR3 reads TGCAGTGCTGGCGACAGGGGGAAAGGAAACACCATATATTTT.

This clonotype showed up many times. The chain combines TRBV29-1 with TRBJ2-3; D remains unclear. Germline CDR1 SQVTM, CDR2 ANQGSEA. The V end was cut by 4 bases, the J end by 2 bases, with 7 bases between. CDR3 length equals 12 residues. CDR3 DNA sequence: TGCAGCGTTGGAGGACCCACAGATACGCAGTATTTT. Amino acids: CSVGGPTDTQYF.

In this sample, this clonotype turned up many times. The chain combines TRBV7-9 with TRBJ2-7; D is uncertain. Looked up from germline, CDR1 is SEHNR and CDR2 is FQNEAQ (reference sequence). The V gene lost 5 bases and the J gene lost 2 bases, with 10 bases spanning the gap. There are 13 residues in the CDR3. CDR3 coding DNA: TGTGCCAGCAGCATCTATGGCCCCTACGAGCAGTACGTC. This gives the protein CASSIYGPYEQYV.

This clonotype was counted at least ten times. The J gene is TRBJ2-5, the V gene TRBV15; TRBD1 agrees at 7 bases. V was clipped by 1 base and J by 4 bases; unmatched bases: 9. From germline, CDR1 is LNHNV and CDR2 YYDKDF (reference sequence). The CDR3 length is 16 residues. CDR3 in amino acids: CATSRAPRRGRETQYF. The CDR3 DNA reads TGTGCCACCAGCAGAGCCCCAAGAAGGGGGCGAGAGACCCAGTACTTC.

In its sample, this clonotype was seen a few times. The J gene is TRBJ1-6, the V gene TRBV28; the D gene is possibly TRBD1 (6 bases). Germline V gene data show CDR1 as MDHEN and CDR2 as SYDVKM. The CDR3 sequence is 12 residues long. Deletions cut 10 bases from V and 9 bases from J, with 13 bases between. The CDR3 bases are TGTGCCATAGGACAGAGTACTTCACCCCTCCACTTT. It codes for CAIGQSTSPLHF.

The DNA for the CDR3 is TGCAGCGTGGGGACTAGCCCCAATGAGCAGTTCTTC. Protein: CSVGTSPNEQFF. This sequence joins TRBV29-1 and TRBJ2-1; 9 bases match TRBD2. Germline CDR1 is SQVTM and CDR2 is ANQGSEA. With V trimmed by 6 bases and J by 6 bases, 3 bases remained unmatched. The CDR3 has 12 amino acids.

The chain uses TRBV29-1 and TRBJ2-2; 8 nucleotides match TRBD2. V lost 0 bases, J lost 5 bases, and 14 bases stayed unmatched. CDR3 length equals 18 residues. Germline assignment: CDR1 SQVTM and CDR2 ANQGSEA. The CDR3 coding sequence is TGCAGCGTTGAAGAACTCGCGGGGGGCTCCCTAGGAACCGGGGAGCTGTTTTTT. Amino acids: CSVEELAGGSLGTGELFF.

The table lists this clonotype with a few counts. V and J are TRBV20-1 and TRBJ1-2; D remains unclear. This CDR3 is 16 amino acids long. Germline V gives CDR1 DFQATT, CDR2 SNEGSKA (reference sequence). Trimming shortened V by 0 bases and J by 4 bases, and 18 bases separated the two germline ends. Written as DNA, the CDR3 is TGCAGTGCTAGAGATAGAGACGCCCCATGGGTCTATGGCTACACCTTC. Translating it yields CSARDRDAPWVYGYTF.

This sequence joins TRBV12-3 or TRBV12-4 and TRBJ2-5; D is unresolved. The CDR3 length is 11 residues. Trimming cost V 8 bases and J 9 bases, with 13 bases left between them. The CDR3 loop reads CASARDDAQYF. As DNA, the CDR3 is TGTGCCAGCGCAAGAGATGATGCCCAGTACTTC.

This clonotype was seen a handful of times. The V gene is TRBV20-1, the J gene TRBJ1-5; 8 positions match TRBD1. The V and J ends lost 0 bases and 2 bases, in that order; junction bases with no gene match: 3. CDR1 is DFQATT and CDR2 is SNEGSKA in the germline V gene (reference sequence). The CDR3 runs to 15 residues. CDR3 sequence (DNA): TGCAGTGCTAGAGATAAGACAGGGGGCAATCAGCCCCAGCATTTT. Amino acids: CSARDKTGGNQPQHF.

This chain links TRBV7-9 with TRBJ2-7, with 9 bases matching TRBD1. V shed 0 bases and J 3 bases; nucleotides not matched to a gene: 6. The germline V gene encodes CDR1 SEHNR and CDR2 FQNEAQ (reference sequence). CDR3 length equals 16 residues. CDR3 in amino acids: CASSLARGQGFYEQYF. The DNA of the CDR3 is TGTGCCAGCAGCTTAGCGCGGGGACAGGGCTTCTACGAGCAGTACTTC.

This sequence joins TRBV20-1 and TRBJ2-1; 11 bases fit TRBD2. Germline V gives CDR1 DFQATT, CDR2 SNEGSKA (reference sequence). Losses at the gene ends were 1 base for V and 7 bases for J; bases not matched to a gene: 6. This CDR3 is built from 15 residues. The CDR3 loop reads CSARGPSGGLNEQFF. The CDR3 bases are TGCAGTGCTAGAGGGCCTAGCGGGGGGCTAAATGAGCAGTTCTTC.

This clonotype has just a few counts. J is TRBJ1-5 and V is TRBV4-1; D may be TRBD1 (6 bases). Trimming removed 0 bases from V and 7 bases from J, with 16 bases in between. CDR1 is MGHRA and CDR2 is YSYEKL in the germline V gene. This CDR3 contains 16 residues. CDR3 protein: CASSQDDARGGQPQHF. CDR3 coding DNA: TGCGCCAGCAGCCAAGATGACGCCAGGGGAGGACAGCCCCAGCATTTT.

This clonotype was counted between two and nine times. V gene TRBV20-1 combines with J gene TRBJ2-5; 14 bases match TRBD2. The germline V gene encodes CDR1 DFQATT and CDR2 SNEGSKA (reference sequence). The CDR3 sequence is 17 residues long. V lost 4 bases, J lost 1 base, and 8 bases stayed unmatched. The CDR3 bases are TGCAGTGCTATAACCCGGACTAGCGGGGGGTCCCAAGAGACCCAGTACTTC. Translation: CSAITRTSGGSQETQYF.

This clonotype was seen only a few times. V is TRBV6-2 or TRBV6-3 and J is TRBJ1-2; the D is unclear. The germline gives CDR1 MNHEY, CDR2 SVGEGT. CDR3 size: 11 residues. Trimming shortened V by 6 bases and J by 8 bases, and 10 bases separated the two germline ends. The CDR3 nucleotides are TGTGCCAGCAGGGTACCTGACGGCTACACCTTC. It specifies CASRVPDGYTF.

The chain carries TRBV3-1 and TRBJ2-5; D remains ambiguous. V lost 1 base, J lost 3 bases, and 12 bases lay in between. The CDR3 is 15 amino acids. CDR1 is LGHDT, CDR2 YNNKEL, per germline (reference sequence). For the CDR3, the DNA is TGTGCCAGCAGCCAAGTTGCGGCGGTCGAAGAGACCCAGTACTTC. It codes for CASSQVAAVEETQYF.

V and J are TRBV28 and TRBJ2-1, with a possible D match to TRBD2 (7 bases). Germline CDR1 and CDR2: MDHEN and SYDVKM. The CDR3 runs to 17 residues. V gave up 5 bases and J gave up 4 bases, with 21 bases separating them. CDR3 sequence reads: CASSVRARGGSYNEQFF. The CDR3 nucleotides are TGTGCCAGCAGTGTAAGAGCAAGGGGGGGGAGTTACAATGAGCAGTTCTTC. Looking up the rest from reference TRBV28 and TRBJ2-1 gives the full variable domain: DVKVTQSSRYLVKRTGEKVFLECVQDMDHENMFWYRQDPGLGLRLIYFSYDVKMKEKGDIPEGYSVSREKKERFSLILESASTNQTSMYLCASSVRARGGSYNEQFFGPGTRLTVL.

This rearrangement joins TRBV7-9 to TRBJ1-2, with D unclear. The CDR3 has 14 amino acids. The V and J ends lost 8 bases and 4 bases respectively, with 17 bases between them. Germline V gene sequence: CDR1 SEHNR, CDR2 FQNEAQ (reference sequence). This chain's CDR3 is CASGMGADSYGYTF. The CDR3 DNA reads as TGTGCCAGCGGGATGGGTGCTGATAGCTATGGCTACACCTTC.

At least ten counts were recorded for this clonotype. The chain has TRBV5-6 and TRBJ1-1; 9 nucleotides align to TRBD1. CDR1 and CDR2 (germline): SGHDT, YYEEEE. CDR3 size: 14 residues. V was pared by 4 bases and J by 0 bases, with 1 base of the junction left unmatched. CDR3 DNA sequence: TGTGCCAGCAGCCGACAGGGGGTGAACACTGAAGCTTTCTTT. This codes for CASSRQGVNTEAFF. Full variable domain (remainder filled in from reference TRBV5-6 and TRBJ1-1): DAGVTQSPTHLIKTRGQQVTLRCSPKSGHDTVSWYQQALGQGPQFIFQYYEEEERQRGNFPDRFSGHQFPNYSSELNVNALLLGDSALYLCASSRQGVNTEAFFGQGTRLTVV.

In its sample, this clonotype was seen many times. V usage is TRBV4-1 and J usage is TRBJ2-1; D may be TRBD2 (6 bases). CDR3 length: 14 residues. Trimming cost V 0 bases and J 6 bases, with 9 bases left between them. Germline V gene sequence: CDR1 MGHRA, CDR2 YSYEKL. Here the CDR3 reads CASSQERDFNEQFF. The CDR3 DNA sequence: TGCGCCAGCAGCCAAGAGAGGGACTTCAATGAGCAGTTCTTC.

With regard to this clonotype: One base away lies a much larger clone, so this may be a sequencing read error. The chain carries TRBV20-1 and TRBJ2-3; D may match TRBD1 or TRBD2 (5 bases each). The CDR3 is made up of 19 amino acids. V was shortened by 5 bases and J by 0 bases, with 27 bases between the two germline ends. The germline CDR1 and CDR2 sequences are DFQATT and SNEGSKA (reference sequence). CDR3 nucleotide sequence: TGCAGTGCTCGATACCCCGTTGGGACGCATAGAACTAGCACAGATACGCAGTATTTT. Its protein is CSARYPVGTHRTSTDTQYF.

This sequence joins TRBV28 and TRBJ2-1; TRBD2 aligns across 8 bases. V was pared by 7 bases and J by 8 bases, with 7 bases of the junction left unmatched. The germline V gene encodes CDR1 MDHEN and CDR2 SYDVKM. This CDR3 region has 13 residues. CDR3 coding DNA: TGTGCCAGCACGGCGGGGGGCCGTTATGAGCAGTTCTTC. Its translation is CASTAGGRYEQFF.

The chain carries TRBV2 and TRBJ2-3; 13 nucleotides match TRBD2. Per germline, CDR1 SNHLY and CDR2 FYNNEI. The CDR3 is 17 residues long. V shed 6 bases and J 1 base; nucleotides not matched to a gene: 7. The CDR3 sequence: CASRDRTSGGRTDTQYF. The CDR3 coding sequence is TGTGCCAGCAGAGACAGGACTAGCGGGGGACGCACAGATACGCAGTATTTT.